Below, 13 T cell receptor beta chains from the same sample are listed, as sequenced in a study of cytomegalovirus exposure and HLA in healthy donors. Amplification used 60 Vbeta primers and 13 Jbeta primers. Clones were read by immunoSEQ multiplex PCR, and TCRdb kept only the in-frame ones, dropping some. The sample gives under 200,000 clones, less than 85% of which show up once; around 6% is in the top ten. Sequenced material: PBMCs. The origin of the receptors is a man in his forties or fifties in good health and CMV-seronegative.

This CDR3 is CAWSGGRNYGYTF. The CDR3 DNA sequence: TGTGCCTGGAGTGGGGGCAGGAACTATGGCTACACCTTC. J is TRBJ1-2 and V is TRBV30, with D possibly matching TRBD1 (5 bases). Germline assignment: CDR1 GTSNPN and CDR2 SVGIG (reference sequence). The V end was cut by 1 base, the J end by 2 bases, with 8 bases between. This CDR3 spans 13 amino acids.

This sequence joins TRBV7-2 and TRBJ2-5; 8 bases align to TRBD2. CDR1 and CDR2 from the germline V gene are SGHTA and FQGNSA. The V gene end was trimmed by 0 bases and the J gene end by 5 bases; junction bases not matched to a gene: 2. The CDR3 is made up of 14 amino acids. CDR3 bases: TGTGCCAGCAGCTTAGCTAGCGGGATGGAGACCCAGTACTTC. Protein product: CASSLASGMETQYF.

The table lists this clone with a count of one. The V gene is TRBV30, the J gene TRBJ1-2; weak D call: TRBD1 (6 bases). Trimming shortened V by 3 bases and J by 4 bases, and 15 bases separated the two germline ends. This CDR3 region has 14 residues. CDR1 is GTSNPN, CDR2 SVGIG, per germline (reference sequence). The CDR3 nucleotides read TGTGCCTGGAGCGTCGGGGGAGGGGGCTATGGCTACACCTTC. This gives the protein CAWSVGGGGYGYTF.

In DNA form, the CDR3 reads TGTGCCAGCAGTGCCTACAGGGAGAACACTGAAGCTTTCTTT. It translates to CASSAYRENTEAFF. The V call is TRBV25-1, the J call TRBJ1-1; D possibly corresponds to TRBD1 (6 bases). With 4 bases removed from V and 1 base from J, the gap between germline ends came to 10 bases. Germline values: CDR1 MGHDK, CDR2 SYGVNS. The CDR3 loop spans 14 amino acids.

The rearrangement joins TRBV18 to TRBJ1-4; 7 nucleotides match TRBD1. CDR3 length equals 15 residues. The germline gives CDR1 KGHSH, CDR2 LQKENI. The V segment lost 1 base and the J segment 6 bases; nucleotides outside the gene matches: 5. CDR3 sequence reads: CASSPQTGVDEKLFF. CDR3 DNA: TGTGCCAGCTCACCACAAACAGGGGTGGATGAAAAACTGTTTTTT.

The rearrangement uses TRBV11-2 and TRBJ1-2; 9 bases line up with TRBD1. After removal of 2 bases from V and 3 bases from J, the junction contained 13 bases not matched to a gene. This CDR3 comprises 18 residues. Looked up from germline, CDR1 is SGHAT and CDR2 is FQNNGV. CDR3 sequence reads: CASSLISLVGQGDYGYTF. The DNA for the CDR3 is TGTGCCAGCAGCTTAATAAGCCTAGTGGGACAGGGCGACTATGGCTACACCTTC.

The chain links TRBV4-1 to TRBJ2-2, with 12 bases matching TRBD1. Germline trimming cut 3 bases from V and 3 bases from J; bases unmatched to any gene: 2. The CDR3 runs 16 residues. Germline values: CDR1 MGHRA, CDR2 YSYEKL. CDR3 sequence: CASSHGTGGYTGELFF. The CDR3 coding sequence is TGCGCCAGCAGCCACGGGACAGGGGGCTACACCGGGGAGCTGTTTTTT.

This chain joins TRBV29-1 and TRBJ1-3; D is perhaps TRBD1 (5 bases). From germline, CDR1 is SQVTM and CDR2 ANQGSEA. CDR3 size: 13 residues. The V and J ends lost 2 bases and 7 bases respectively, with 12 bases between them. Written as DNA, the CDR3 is TGCAGCGTTGAATCGGACAATAGGAACACCATATATTTT. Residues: CSVESDNRNTIYF.

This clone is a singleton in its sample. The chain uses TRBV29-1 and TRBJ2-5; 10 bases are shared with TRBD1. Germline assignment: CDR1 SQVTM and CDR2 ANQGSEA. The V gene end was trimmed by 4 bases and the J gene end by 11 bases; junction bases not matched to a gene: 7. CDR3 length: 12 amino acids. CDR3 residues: CSVGQGAGEQYF. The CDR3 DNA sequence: TGCAGCGTTGGACAGGGGGCGGGAGAGCAGTACTTC.

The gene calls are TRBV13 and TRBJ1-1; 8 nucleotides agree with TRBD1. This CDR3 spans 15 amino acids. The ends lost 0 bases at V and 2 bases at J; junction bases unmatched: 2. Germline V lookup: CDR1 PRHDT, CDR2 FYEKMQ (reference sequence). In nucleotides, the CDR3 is TGTGCCAGCAGCTTAGGGACAGGGGTCAACACTGAAGCTTTCTTT. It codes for CASSLGTGVNTEAFF. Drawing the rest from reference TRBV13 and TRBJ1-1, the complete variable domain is AAGVIQSPRHLIKEKRETATLKCYPIPRHDTVYWYQQGPGQDPQFLISFYEKMQSDKGSIPDRFSAQQFSDYHSELNMSSLELGDSALYFCASSLGTGVNTEAFFGQGTRLTVV.

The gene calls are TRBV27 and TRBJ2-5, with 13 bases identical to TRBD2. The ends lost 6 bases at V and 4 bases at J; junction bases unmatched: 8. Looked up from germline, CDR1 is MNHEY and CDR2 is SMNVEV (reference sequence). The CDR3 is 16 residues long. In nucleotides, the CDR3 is TGTGCCAGCAGCCCAGGCCGACTAGCGGGAGGAGAGACCCAGTACTTC. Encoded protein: CASSPGRLAGGETQYF.

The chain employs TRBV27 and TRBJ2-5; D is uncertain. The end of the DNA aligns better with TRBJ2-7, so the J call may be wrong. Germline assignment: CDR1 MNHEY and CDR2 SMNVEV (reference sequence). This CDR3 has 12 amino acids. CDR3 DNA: TGTGCCAGCCGCGGAGTTAGTTACGAGCAGTACTTC. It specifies CASRGVSYEQYF.

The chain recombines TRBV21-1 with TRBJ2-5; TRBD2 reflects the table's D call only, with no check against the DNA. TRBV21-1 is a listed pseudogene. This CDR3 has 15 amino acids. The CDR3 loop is CASSTRDSLEETQYF. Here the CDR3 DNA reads TGTGCCAGCAGCACCAGGGACTCCTTGGAAGAGACCCAGTACTTC.